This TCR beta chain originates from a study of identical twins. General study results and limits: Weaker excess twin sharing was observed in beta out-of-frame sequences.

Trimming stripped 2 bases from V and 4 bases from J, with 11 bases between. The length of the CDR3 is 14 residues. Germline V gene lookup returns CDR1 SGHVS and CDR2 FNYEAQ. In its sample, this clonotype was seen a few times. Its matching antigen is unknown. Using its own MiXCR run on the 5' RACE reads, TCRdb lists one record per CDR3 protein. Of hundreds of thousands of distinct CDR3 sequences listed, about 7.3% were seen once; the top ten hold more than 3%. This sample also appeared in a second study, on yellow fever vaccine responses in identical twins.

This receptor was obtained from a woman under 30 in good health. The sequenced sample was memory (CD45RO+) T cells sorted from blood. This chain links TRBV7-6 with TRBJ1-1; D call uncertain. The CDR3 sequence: CASSLIPPGTEAFF. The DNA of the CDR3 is TGTGCCAGCAGCTTAATCCCGCCGGGCACTGAAGCTTTCTTT.